Shown below are 11 T cell receptor beta chains from a single sample sequenced in a study of cytomegalovirus exposure and HLA in healthy donors (dated by TCRdb to the late 2010s). The library was produced with the immunoSEQ multiplex PCR assay. A mixture of 60 forward primers for TCR Vbeta segments and 13 reverse primers for TCR Jbeta segments was used in the multiplex PCR. The clones in this table, taken by TCRdb from immuneACCESS, are in-frame only. Not every clone is retained; where verified, under half of the shortfall comes from an unresolved V gene, and the cause of the rest is unknown. The sample includes some 87,000 clones, with less than 65% observed a single time. The ten largest clones capture approximately 5% of the sample. Specimen: PBMCs. These receptors came from a young woman in good health and CMV-seropositive.

CDR3 residues: CASSQDYQGETYEQYF. The CDR3 DNA reads as TGCGCCAGCAGCCAAGATTATCAGGGCGAGACCTACGAGCAGTACTTC. The gene calls are TRBV4-3 and TRBJ2-7; TRBD1 is a possible D gene (5 bases). V dropped 0 bases and J dropped 2 bases, with 14 bases sitting between them. The CDR3 runs 16 residues. Per germline, CDR1 LGHNA and CDR2 YSLEER.

The chain links TRBV9 to TRBJ1-4; TRBD1 agrees at 9 bases. The CDR3 spans 14 residues. The trim removed 0 bases at V and 8 bases at J, leaving 2 bases unmatched. Germline V gives CDR1 SGDLS, CDR2 YYNGEE. The CDR3 DNA follows: TGTGCCAGCAGCGTAGCCGGGACAGGGGAAAAACTGTTTTTT. Translating gives CASSVAGTGEKLFF.

The J gene is TRBJ1-1, the V gene TRBV19, with a possible D match to TRBD1 (6 bases). The CDR3 consists of 15 residues. V gave up 3 bases and J gave up 4 bases, with 15 bases separating them. Per the germline V gene, CDR1 is LNHDA and CDR2 is SQIVND (reference sequence). CDR3 coding DNA: TGTGCCAGTAGTATGTATCCAGGGGCGAGCACTGAAGCTTTCTTT. It yields the protein CASSMYPGASTEAFF.

The count of this clone is one. Relative to the germline gene, one junction end is altered; a read error may explain this. The gene calls are TRBV19 and TRBJ1-2; TRBD1 aligns across 9 bases. The length of the CDR3 is 15 residues. Germline V gene data show CDR1 as LNHDA and CDR2 as SQIVND (reference sequence). CDR3 region: CASNPQGALNYGYPF. The CDR3, as DNA: TGTGCCAGTAACCCACAGGGGGCGCTTAACTATGGCTACCCCTTC.

This rearrangement joins TRBV5-6 to TRBJ1-6; 9 nucleotides match TRBD1. The CDR3 sequence is 19 residues long. Germline CDR1 SGHDT, CDR2 YYEEEE. V gave up 0 bases and J gave up 3 bases; unmatched junction bases: 10. CDR3 DNA sequence: TGTGCCAGCAGCTTGGGACCGGGACAGGGACTAAGCTATAATTCACCCCTCCACTTT. Translation: CASSLGPGQGLSYNSPLHF.

This rearrangement joins TRBV14 to TRBJ2-5, with D possibly being TRBD2 (6 bases). CDR1 is SGHDN and CDR2 is FVKESK in the germline V gene. The CDR3 consists of 14 residues. Deletions cut 4 bases from V and 2 bases from J, with 11 bases between. CDR3 in DNA: TGTGCCAGCAGCCGGAATCGGGGGCAAGAGACCCAGTACTTC. Translated, it gives CASSRNRGQETQYF.

In its sample, this clone was seen a few times. The V call is TRBV28, the J call TRBJ1-1; D gene uncertain. This CDR3 spans 15 amino acids. Per the germline V gene, CDR1 is MDHEN and CDR2 is SYDVKM. Trimming pared 3 bases from V and 2 bases from J, leaving 13 bases between. The CDR3 sequence: CASSFGGYINTEAFF. The DNA of the CDR3 is TGTGCCAGCAGTTTCGGTGGTTATATTAACACTGAAGCTTTCTTT.

The V gene is TRBV6-5, the J gene TRBJ1-5; TRBD1 matches at 7 bases. V lost 11 bases, J lost 0 bases, and 7 bases stayed unmatched. The CDR3 is made up of 14 amino acids. Germline CDR1 and CDR2: MNHEY and SVGAGI. The CDR3 bases are TGTGCCGGGACAGCCCGCTATAGCAATCAGCCCCAGCATTTT. This sequence encodes CAGTARYSNQPQHF.

The chain is built from TRBV7-2 and TRBJ1-2; 8 nucleotides match TRBD1. The CDR3 contains 15 residues. CDR1 and CDR2 from the germline V gene are SGHTA and FQGNSA. The trim removed 4 bases at V and 4 bases at J, leaving 8 bases unmatched. CDR3 amino acids: CASSSAGTGIYGYTF. CDR3 nucleotide sequence: TGTGCCAGCAGCTCGGCCGGGACAGGTATCTATGGCTACACCTTC.

This clone was recorded only once. The chain is built from TRBV4-2 and TRBJ1-2, with 11 bases identical to TRBD1. CDR3 length: 16 amino acids. V was clipped by 0 bases and J by 8 bases; unmatched bases: 8. CDR1 is LGHNA and CDR2 is YNFKEQ in the germline V gene. The CDR3 sequence is CASSQEGDRGWWGYTF. The CDR3 DNA follows: TGTGCCAGCAGCCAAGAGGGGGACAGGGGGTGGTGGGGCTACACCTTC.

The chain uses TRBV5-1 and TRBJ1-6; TRBD1 aligns across 10 bases. In germline, CDR1 is SGHRS, CDR2 YFSETQ. The CDR3 loop spans 16 amino acids. With 4 bases clipped from V and 5 bases from J, the junction kept 6 bases outside the gene matches. The CDR3 here is CASSGWTGGDNSPLHF. In DNA, the CDR3 is TGCGCCAGCAGCGGCTGGACAGGGGGTGATAATTCACCCCTCCACTTT.